This TCR beta chain was obtained from a study of cytomegalovirus exposure and HLA in healthy donors. On the study more broadly: From about 179 million T cells, an earlier analysis saw under 140 million unique TCR beta sequences. Study-level points and caveats: As a later analysis revealed, the rate of TCR association differed by HLA locus, with DRB1 most and HLA-C fewest. Earlier analysis yielded a pattern in which most TCR beta V segments were productive about 87% or about 30% of the time. Using a false discovery rate of 0.05, a later analysis showed that 16,951 TCR beta sequences were associated with HLA alleles.

This CDR3 comprises 14 residues. Germline V gene lookup returns CDR1 SGHVS and CDR2 FNYEAQ. With 1 base clipped from V and 8 bases from J, the junction kept 5 bases outside the gene matches. A note on this clone: Its antigen is not known.

A multiplex PCR was run with 60 Vbeta primers and 13 Jbeta primers. The repertoire was sequenced with immunoSEQ multiplex PCR; TCRdb's copy has only in-frame clones and lacks some. The repertoire holds under 200,000 clones, with 75% as singletons. What was sequenced was PBMCs. V usage is TRBV7-6 and J usage is TRBJ1-2, with 9 bases matching TRBD1. This receptor was obtained from a woman in her fifties or sixties in good health and CMV-seropositive. CDR3 in DNA: TGTGCCAGCAGCTTAGGGGGAACAGGGGGCGGCTACACCTTC. Its protein is CASSLGGTGGGYTF.